This is a list of T cell receptor beta chains from one sample in a study of T cell responses to AZD1222 COVID-19 vaccine. Some clones are missing from TCRdb's copy, which holds only in-frame ones; the method was immunoSEQ multiplex PCR. The sample consists of 20,000 or so clones, approximately 89% of them appearing once. The material sequenced was peripheral blood, taken 28 days after the second AZD1222 dose. All receptors derive from an adult who received the AZD1222 COVID-19 vaccine. Each CDR3 is given without its conserved first and last residue.

J: TRBJ2-7; V: TRBV3-1/TRBV3-2; CDR3: ASSHGLAGHYEQY
J: TRBJ1-3; V: TRBV21-1; CDR3: ASSKSSWGNTIY
J: TRBJ1-2; V: TRBV5-1; CDR3: ASREVSNYGYT
J: TRBJ1-1; V: TRBV7-9; CDR3: ASSLLGWPVFTEAF
J: TRBJ1-1; V: TRBV29-1; CDR3: SVGEQMNTEAF
J: TRBJ2-2; V: TRBV12-3/TRBV12-4; CDR3: ATPINTGELF
J: TRBJ2-7; V: TRBV30; CDR3: AWSMRPHEQY
J: TRBJ1-3; V: TRBV6-1; CDR3: ASSEVPWQATIY
J: TRBJ2-3; V: TRBV3-1/TRBV3-2; CDR3: ASSQIDYTQY
J: TRBJ2-3; V: TRBV27; CDR3: ASSSPGPGPDTQY
J: TRBJ2-2; V: TRBV19; CDR3: ASNEQGGAGELF
J: TRBJ2-1; V: TRBV7-9; CDR3: ASSLADSYNEQF
J: TRBJ2-6; V: TRBV5-1; CDR3: ASSLVSLLGGANVLT
J: TRBJ1-5; V: TRBV21-1; CDR3: ASSKWDNGQPQH
J: TRBJ2-1; V: TRBV7-2; CDR3: ASSWTGTGVV